Listed here are 7 T cell receptor beta chains from one sample, sequenced in a study of CD8 T cells in Susac syndrome. The authors reverse transcribed roughly 0.5 to 1 ug RNA with random hexamers. TCRdb reprocessed the immunoSEQ multiplex PCR reads via MiXCR and lists one record per CDR3 protein. The sample contains around 220,000 distinct CDR3 sequences, approximately 90% of which appear only once. The material sequenced was CD8+ T cells from PBMCs. Every receptor here comes from a human donor with multiple sclerosis.

The chain links TRBV20-1 to TRBJ2-3, with 8 bases lining up with TRBD1. Germline loops: CDR1 DFQATT, CDR2 SNEGSKA (reference sequence). With 3 bases clipped from V and 6 bases from J, the junction kept 8 bases outside the gene matches. There are 14 residues in the CDR3. The CDR3 DNA reads as TGCAGTGCTAGTCCAGGGGGCGATTCGGATACGCAGTATTTT. It codes for CSASPGGDSDTQYF.

This clonotype was recorded once. The chain uses TRBV7-9 and TRBJ2-5, with 10 bases lining up with TRBD1. The germline CDR1 and CDR2 sequences are SEHNR and FQNEAQ (reference sequence). Trimming removed 7 bases from V and 5 bases from J; junction bases left unmatched: 13. The CDR3 is 16 residues long. This CDR3 is CASTKLLDRGYETQYF. The CDR3 nucleotides read TGTGCCAGCACGAAGTTGTTGGACAGGGGGTACGAGACCCAGTACTTC.

The chain employs TRBV6-1 and TRBJ2-1, with D tentatively TRBD2 (6 bases). Germline V gene data show CDR1 as MNHNS and CDR2 as SASEGT. Trimming cost V 11 bases and J 6 bases, with 20 bases left between them. The CDR3 length is 14 residues. The CDR3 reads CASLPKQGGNEQFF. Here the CDR3 DNA reads TGTGCCTCTCTACCGAAGCAGGGAGGCAATGAGCAGTTCTTC.

The V call is TRBV2, the J call TRBJ2-2, with D unclear. Per the germline V gene, CDR1 is SNHLY and CDR2 is FYNNEI. CDR3 length equals 13 residues. V gave up 10 bases and J gave up 4 bases, with 13 bases separating them. The CDR3 is CATQALGTGELFF. CDR3 coding DNA: TGTGCCACCCAAGCATTGGGCACCGGGGAGCTGTTTTTT.

The chain employs TRBV13 and TRBJ1-2; D may be TRBD1 (5 bases). V gave up 3 bases and J gave up 8 bases, with 19 bases separating them. CDR3 size: 15 residues. Germline CDR1 and CDR2: PRHDT and FYEKMQ (reference sequence). Here the CDR3 reads CASSLAGTPLDGYTF. CDR3 coding DNA: TGTGCCAGCAGCTTGGCCGGGACGCCCCTTGACGGCTACACCTTC.

The CDR3 region has the DNA TGTGCCAGCAGTCCCGAGGAGACCCAGTACTTC. Encoded protein: CASSPEETQYF. The V gene is TRBV6-5, the J gene TRBJ2-5; D uncertain. Trimming cost V 5 bases and J 5 bases, with 6 bases left between them. The CDR3 extends over 11 amino acids. Germline assignment: CDR1 MNHEY and CDR2 SVGAGI.

This sequence joins TRBV9 and TRBJ1-6, with 7 bases lining up with TRBD1. V shed 3 bases and J 6 bases; nucleotides not matched to a gene: 3. The germline V gene has CDR1 SGDLS and CDR2 YYNGEE. CDR3 length: 14 amino acids. CDR3 nucleotide sequence: TGTGCCAGCAGCGCCGGGGACAGTAATTCACCCCTCCACTTT. It yields the protein CASSAGDSNSPLHF.